This T cell receptor beta chain comes out of a study of T cell responses to AZD1222 COVID-19 vaccine. Whole-study findings and limits: A rise in Spike-specific TCR breadth and depth followed two AZD1222 doses. Donors skewed white British and female; clonal diversity was possibly underestimated. A reported finding is that nearly half of spike-specific TCRs target unmutated variant regions.

The germline V and J ends were trimmed by 3 bases and 6 bases, with 14 bases remaining between them. The germline CDR1 and CDR2 sequences are SGHVS and FNYEAQ. The CDR3 covers 14 residues. TCRdb's copy holds only in-frame clones and misses some; the assay was immunoSEQ multiplex PCR. The sample carries about 49,000 clones, over 65% recorded once. Details on this clone: Its antigen is unknown.

The sequence came from an adult in good health. This chain links TRBV7-6 with TRBJ1-2; a weak D match, TRBD1 (6 bases). The input for sequencing was peripheral blood, taken on day 0 of AZD1222 vaccination. The CDR3 spells CASSFGGGGDGYTF. As DNA, the CDR3 is TGTGCCAGCAGCTTCGGAGGGGGAGGGGATGGCTACACCTTC.